The 7 T cell receptor beta chains below all came from one sample that was sequenced in a study of control samples from healthy donors and cancer patients. Sequencing used immunoSEQ multiplex PCR; TCRdb keeps in-frame clones, though not all of them. Among fewer than 120,000 clones listed, roughly 90% were seen once. The sample comprised PBMCs. The receptors were gathered from a woman between 55 and 75 years old with lung cancer.

J is TRBJ2-1 and V is TRBV2; TRBD1 matches 7 bases. From germline, CDR1 is SNHLY and CDR2 FYNNEI. This CDR3 has 14 amino acids. Germline trimming cut 6 bases from V and 2 bases from J; bases unmatched to any gene: 4. CDR3 region: CASRAGGPYNEQFF. The DNA of the CDR3 is TGTGCCAGCAGGGCAGGGGGTCCCTACAATGAGCAGTTCTTC. The full variable domain, completed using reference TRBV2 and TRBJ2-1, is EPEVTQTPSHQVTQMGQEVILRCVPISNHLYFYWYRQILGQKVEFLVSFYNNEISEKSEIFDDQFSVERPDGSNFTLKIRSTKLEDSAMYFCASRAGGPYNEQFFGPGTRLTVL.

The chain combines TRBV5-5 with TRBJ1-6; D may be TRBD1 (6 bases). This CDR3 is 17 amino acids long. V was cut by 2 bases and J by 7 bases, with 19 bases left in between. Germline V gives CDR1 SGHKS, CDR2 YYEKEE (reference sequence). The CDR3 protein is CASSLFPSQGRNSPLHF. Written as DNA, the CDR3 is TGTGCCAGCAGCTTATTCCCCTCCCAGGGGAGAAATTCACCCCTCCACTTT.

The rearrangement uses TRBV4-3 and TRBJ1-2; no firm D call. Trimming took 0 bases from V and 8 from J, leaving 10 bases between them. CDR1 and CDR2 from the germline V gene are LGHNA and YSLEER. The CDR3 runs to 13 residues. This chain's CDR3 is CASSQDSLRGYTF. The CDR3 DNA reads as TGCGCCAGCAGCCAAGACAGTTTGCGGGGCTACACCTTC.

The chain is built from TRBV7-2 and TRBJ1-3; D gene ambiguous. V was shortened by 5 bases and J by 0 bases, with 8 bases between the two germline ends. The CDR3 runs 14 residues. Per the germline V gene, CDR1 is SGHTA and CDR2 is FQGNSA. CDR3 nucleotides: TGTGCCAGCAGCGAAAATTACTCTGGAAACACCATATATTTT. Amino acid sequence: CASSENYSGNTIYF. Supplemented by reference TRBV7-2 and TRBJ1-3, the full variable domain reads GAGVSQSPSNKVTEKGKDVELRCDPISGHTALYWYRQSLGQGLEFLIYFQGNSAPDKSGLPSDRFSAERTGGSVSTLTIQRTQQEDSAVYLCASSENYSGNTIYFGEGSWLTVV.

This clone was detected only a few times. J is TRBJ2-5 and V is TRBV11-2; the match to TRBD1 covers 11 bases. The germline V gene encodes CDR1 SGHAT and CDR2 FQNNGV. The CDR3 contains 17 residues. J was trimmed by 3 bases and V by 1 base; bases with no gene match: 7. CDR3 residues: CASSLGSGQGAEETQYF. DNA of the CDR3: TGTGCCAGCAGCTTAGGATCAGGACAGGGGGCCGAAGAGACCCAGTACTTC.

The chain combines TRBV19 with TRBJ1-2; 8 bases fit TRBD1. Trimming took 4 bases from V and 5 from J; bases not matched to a gene: 12. Germline V gene data show CDR1 as LNHDA and CDR2 as SQIVND (reference sequence). This CDR3 has 16 amino acids. CDR3 protein: CASSTGTGGTPYGYTF. CDR3 sequence (DNA): TGTGCCAGTAGTACTGGGACAGGCGGAACTCCGTATGGCTACACCTTC.

This sequence joins TRBV5-1 and TRBJ1-1, with a tentative D call TRBD1 (6 bases). This CDR3 has 16 amino acids. Germline values: CDR1 SGHRS, CDR2 YFSETQ. V was clipped by 0 bases and J by 1 base, with 13 bases between them. The DNA of the CDR3 is TGCGCCAGCAGCTTGGCGGCAGGGGCTGGGAACACTGAAGCTTTCTTT. This translates into CASSLAAGAGNTEAFF.